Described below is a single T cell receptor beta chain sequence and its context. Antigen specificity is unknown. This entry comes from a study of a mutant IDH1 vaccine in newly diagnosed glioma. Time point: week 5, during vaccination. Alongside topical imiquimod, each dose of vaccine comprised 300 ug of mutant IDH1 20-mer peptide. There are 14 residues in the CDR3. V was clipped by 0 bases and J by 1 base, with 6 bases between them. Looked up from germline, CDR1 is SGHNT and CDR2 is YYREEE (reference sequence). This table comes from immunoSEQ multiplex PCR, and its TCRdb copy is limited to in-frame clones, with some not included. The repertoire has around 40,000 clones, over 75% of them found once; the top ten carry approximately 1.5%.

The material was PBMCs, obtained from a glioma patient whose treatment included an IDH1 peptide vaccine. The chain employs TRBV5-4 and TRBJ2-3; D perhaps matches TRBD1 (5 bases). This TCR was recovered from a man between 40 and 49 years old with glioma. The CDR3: CASSLGQRTDTQYF. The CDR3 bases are TGTGCCAGCAGCTTGGGACAGCGCACAGATACGCAGTATTTT.